Following are 29 T cell receptor beta chains from one sample sequenced in a study of shared clonotypes between healthy human individuals. The table came from immunoSEQ multiplex PCR; TCRdb's copy has only in-frame clones and leaves some out. Of some 2.1 million clones listed, approximately 92% are singletons. Naive CD8 isolation took CD45RO-negative cells positively selected for CCR7 and excluded terminally differentiated effector memory CD45RA+ cells. Sequenced input: naive CD8+ T cells from PBMCs. The receptors were gathered from a man in his late teens or twenties in good health. Some clones in this sample may be carry-over from other donors' samples.

The chain employs TRBV7-3 and TRBJ1-1; tentatively, D is TRBD1 (5 bases). CDR1 is SGHTA, CDR2 FQGTGA, per germline. The CDR3 totals 14 residues. V gave up 4 bases and J gave up 4 bases, with 13 bases separating them. CDR3 sequence reads: CASSSPQESTEAFF. As DNA, the CDR3 is TGTGCCAGCAGCTCCCCACAGGAGAGCACTGAAGCTTTCTTT.

The chain has TRBV30 and TRBJ2-7, with D hard to call. V gave up 0 bases and J gave up 3 bases, with 9 bases separating them. CDR1 is GTSNPN, CDR2 SVGIG, per germline (reference sequence). The CDR3 is 13 amino acids. The CDR3 loop is CAWSVAHLYEQYF. In DNA form, the CDR3 reads TGTGCCTGGAGTGTAGCGCACCTCTACGAGCAGTACTTC.

This chain links TRBV10-3 with TRBJ2-1, with TRBD2 as a possible D gene (5 bases). This CDR3 comprises 13 residues. Trimming left V 9 bases short and J 3 bases short, with 12 bases between. Germline CDR1 ENHRY, CDR2 SYGVKD. In DNA, the CDR3 is TGTGCCATTAACGGGGAAATCTACAATGAGCAGTTCTTC. Translation gives CAINGEIYNEQFF.

On this clone itself: Other DNA sequences from this sample encode an identical CDR3 as well. The chain uses TRBV27 and TRBJ2-1, with 7 bases that match TRBD2. CDR1 is MNHEY and CDR2 is SMNVEV in the germline V gene (reference sequence). J gave up 3 bases and V 4 bases, and 9 bases lay outside the gene matches. This CDR3 has 16 amino acids. The CDR3 loop is CASSWGSGGSYNEQFF. CDR3 nucleotide sequence: TGTGCCAGCAGTTGGGGGTCGGGCGGGAGCTACAATGAGCAGTTCTTC.

The V call is TRBV5-6, the J call TRBJ2-7, with a tentative D call TRBD1 (5 bases). Germline CDR1 SGHDT, CDR2 YYEEEE. The CDR3 length is 14 residues. V lost 4 bases to trimming and J lost 7 bases, with 18 bases between them. DNA of the CDR3: TGTGCCAGCAGCGCCTCAGGGTGGGTGCGGGAGCAGTACTTC. It specifies CASSASGWVREQYF.

This clone has only a few counts. The gene calls are TRBV7-3 and TRBJ2-1; D is undetermined. The germline V gene encodes CDR1 SGHTA and CDR2 FQGTGA. The length of the CDR3 is 11 residues. V was pared by 4 bases and J by 9 bases, with 7 bases between. The DNA for the CDR3 is TGTGCCAGCAGCTCCTCCGGTGAGCAGTTCTTC. Protein product: CASSSSGEQFF.

V usage is TRBV7-2 and J usage is TRBJ2-3; TRBD2 matches 7 bases. CDR1 and CDR2 (germline): SGHTA, FQGNSA. The CDR3 covers 17 residues. J was trimmed by 4 bases and V by 4 bases; bases with no gene match: 14. CDR3 residues: CASSSRPGLGSADTQYF. The CDR3 DNA reads TGTGCCAGCAGCTCACGGCCAGGACTAGGAAGTGCAGATACGCAGTATTTT.

A word on this clone: The identical CDR3 is also encoded by other nucleotide sequences in the sample. V usage is TRBV28 and J usage is TRBJ2-7, with TRBD2 matching over 7 bases. This CDR3 is 12 amino acids long. Unmatched junction bases numbered 6, after V lost 8 bases and J lost 5 bases. Germline CDR1 reads MDHEN; CDR2 reads SYDVKM. The CDR3 loop is CASSSGGNEQYF. The DNA for the CDR3 is TGTGCCAGCTCCTCCGGGGGGAACGAGCAGTACTTC.

The chain couples TRBV28 to TRBJ1-4; D not resolved. Germline CDR1 and CDR2: MDHEN and SYDVKM. The CDR3 runs to 14 residues. Trimming left V 8 bases short and J 4 bases short, with 14 bases between. The CDR3 protein is CASQPSAGNEKLFF. In DNA, the CDR3 is TGTGCCAGCCAGCCATCGGCCGGTAATGAAAAACTGTTTTTT.

The chain recombines TRBV27 with TRBJ1-2, with unresolved D. There are 13 residues in the CDR3. V lost 0 bases to trimming and J lost 6 bases, with 8 bases between them. The germline V gene encodes CDR1 MNHEY and CDR2 SMNVEV (reference sequence). The CDR3, as DNA: TGTGCCAGCAGTTTATCGATTGTCCATGGCTACACCTTC. Amino acid sequence: CASSLSIVHGYTF.

In this sample, this clone turned up once. The germline gene is not matched at one end of the junction; a read error may be the cause. V is TRBV7-9 and J is TRBJ2-1, with TRBD2 matching over 9 bases. The germline gives CDR1 SEHNR, CDR2 FQNEAQ (reference sequence). The CDR3 contains 14 residues. This chain's CDR3 is CASRLAGANNEQFF. CDR3 DNA sequence: TGTGCCAGCAGGTTAGCGGGGGCCAACAATGAGCAGTTCTTC.

This chain links TRBV6-1 with TRBJ2-1, with TRBD2 as a possible D gene (7 bases). Trimming shortened V by 6 bases and J by 10 bases, and 22 bases separated the two germline ends. The CDR3 is made up of 15 amino acids. CDR1 and CDR2 from the germline V gene are MNHNS and SASEGT. As DNA, the CDR3 is TGTGCCAGCAGGAGTGGGAGGGGGAGGTCTACCGAGCAGTTCTTC. It codes for CASRSGRGRSTEQFF.

This clone appeared once. The J gene is TRBJ1-5, the V gene TRBV6-6; tentatively, D is TRBD1 (6 bases). Deletions cut 3 bases from V and 3 bases from J, with 12 bases between. Germline V CDR1 and CDR2: MNHNY, SVGAGI (reference sequence). The CDR3 spans 15 residues. DNA of the CDR3: TGTGCCAGCAGTTATTACAGGGATAACAATCAGCCCCAGCATTTT. Amino acid sequence: CASSYYRDNNQPQHF.

The chain recombines TRBV6-5 with TRBJ2-7, with 7 bases lining up with TRBD1. CDR3 length: 14 amino acids. Germline V CDR1 and CDR2: MNHEY, SVGAGI. Trimming removed 6 bases from V and 5 bases from J; junction bases left unmatched: 10. Written as DNA, the CDR3 is TGTGCCAGCAGAGAGAGACAGGGCGGCAACGAGCAGTACTTC. Its protein is CASRERQGGNEQYF.

This chain uses TRBV28 with TRBJ2-3; the D call may be TRBD1 or TRBD2 (5 bases each). V was shortened by 6 bases and J by 0 bases, with 25 bases between the two germline ends. CDR3 size: 19 residues. CDR1 is MDHEN, CDR2 SYDVKM, per germline. CDR3 loop: CASSHKWPGPGTSTDTQYF. CDR3 DNA: TGTGCCAGCAGCCACAAATGGCCCGGTCCAGGGACGAGCACAGATACGCAGTATTTT.

V gene TRBV27 combines with J gene TRBJ2-7, with 9 bases identical to TRBD2. V lost 7 bases and J lost 4; bases outside the gene matches: 11. Germline CDR1 is MNHEY and CDR2 is SMNVEV (reference sequence). The CDR3 extends over 15 amino acids. The CDR3: CASTLSAGLAYEQYF. For the CDR3, the DNA is TGTGCCAGCACTCTCTCCGCGGGACTAGCTTACGAGCAGTACTTC.

The chain has TRBV9 and TRBJ1-2; D not resolved. The CDR3 has 11 residues. Trimming took off 3 bases at V and 9 bases at J, with 9 bases between the two ends. Germline V gives CDR1 SGDLS, CDR2 YYNGEE. CDR3 amino acids: CASSGDNSYTF. The DNA for the CDR3 is TGTGCCAGCAGCGGAGACAATAGCTACACCTTC.

CDR3 nucleotide sequence: TGTGCCAGCAGCTTGTCCCGGAACTTCAATCAGCCCCAGCATTTT. Translation gives CASSLSRNFNQPQHF. The chain is built from TRBV5-6 and TRBJ1-5; the D is unclear. Germline CDR1 reads SGHDT; CDR2 reads YYEEEE. The CDR3 runs to 15 residues. V was shortened by 1 base and J by 3 bases, with 11 bases between the two germline ends. Together with reference TRBV5-6 and TRBJ1-5, the CDR3 gives the full variable domain: DAGVTQSPTHLIKTRGQQVTLRCSPKSGHDTVSWYQQALGQGPQFIFQYYEEEERQRGNFPDRFSGHQFPNYSSELNVNALLLGDSALYLCASSLSRNFNQPQHFGDGTRLSIL.

The gene calls are TRBV10-3 and TRBJ2-2; perhaps D is TRBD1 or TRBD2 (5 bases each). The CDR3 loop spans 15 amino acids. Looked up from germline, CDR1 is ENHRY and CDR2 is SYGVKD. V was trimmed by 6 bases and J by 2 bases, leaving 13 bases between them. The CDR3 nucleotides read TGTGCCATCAGAGGGGACCGAGCAAACACCGGGGAGCTGTTTTTT. It specifies CAIRGDRANTGELFF.

This clone has just a few counts. The J gene is TRBJ1-1, the V gene TRBV7-9; D unresolved. The CDR3 loop spans 17 amino acids. Germline assignment: CDR1 SEHNR and CDR2 FQNEAQ (reference sequence). Deletions cut 4 bases from V and 3 bases from J, with 21 bases between. This chain's CDR3 is CASSSPGIQSPDTEAFF. CDR3 in DNA: TGTGCCAGCAGCTCCCCTGGGATACAAAGCCCGGACACTGAAGCTTTCTTT.

The J gene is TRBJ1-5, the V gene TRBV10-2; D is undetermined. Germline V gene lookup returns CDR1 WSHSY and CDR2 SAAADI. The CDR3 consists of 13 residues. V was cut by 1 base and J by 6 bases, with 7 bases left in between. DNA for the CDR3: TGCGCCAGCAGTGAGTACGAGAGTCAGCCCCAGCATTTT. It specifies CASSEYESQPQHF.

The V call is TRBV19, the J call TRBJ2-7; D might be TRBD1 (5 bases). The germline CDR1 and CDR2 sequences are LNHDA and SQIVND (reference sequence). Trimming stripped 5 bases from V and 0 bases from J, with 14 bases between. The CDR3 spans 15 residues. The CDR3, as DNA: TGTGCCAGTAGTCAACAGGTGCTTAGCTCCTACGAGCAGTACTTC. Translating gives CASSQQVLSSYEQYF.

Regarding this clone: This CDR3 is also generated by other DNA sequences in the sample. The chain has TRBV28 and TRBJ1-5; D is undetermined. Trimming removed 3 bases from V and 4 bases from J, with 4 bases in between. The germline V gene encodes CDR1 MDHEN and CDR2 SYDVKM. The CDR3 extends over 12 amino acids. The CDR3 DNA reads as TGTGCCAGCAGTTTTGGGAATCAGCCCCAGCATTTT. Encoded protein: CASSFGNQPQHF.

J is TRBJ1-1 and V is TRBV6-5; D is unresolved. This CDR3 contains 14 residues. Trimming took 3 bases from V and 1 from J, leaving 9 bases between them. Per the germline V gene, CDR1 is MNHEY and CDR2 is SVGAGI. The CDR3 DNA is TGTGCCAGCAGTTATTCGGCAAAGAACACTGAAGCTTTCTTT. It codes for CASSYSAKNTEAFF.

The chain has TRBV12-5 and TRBJ2-1, with a possible D match to TRBD2 (6 bases). Trimming cost V 1 base and J 4 bases, with 20 bases left between them. Per germline, CDR1 LGHNT and CDR2 FRNRAP. The CDR3 is 18 amino acids. CDR3 loop: CASGLGLPAGGIYNEQFF. DNA of the CDR3: TGTGCTAGTGGTTTGGGACTTCCCGCTGGGGGGATATACAATGAGCAGTTCTTC.

The chain has TRBV4-1 and TRBJ2-3; no clear D gene. The CDR3 spans 14 residues. V was shortened by 3 bases and J by 5 bases, with 12 bases between the two germline ends. The germline V gene has CDR1 MGHRA and CDR2 YSYEKL. The chain's CDR3 is CASSHPSRLDTQYF. In nucleotides, the CDR3 is TGCGCCAGCAGCCATCCTTCCCGACTAGATACGCAGTATTTT.

V usage is TRBV4-2 and J usage is TRBJ2-7, with TRBD1 identical over 7 bases. V lost 4 bases to trimming and J lost 4 bases; unmatched junction nucleotides: 7. CDR1 is LGHNA, CDR2 YNFKEQ, per germline. CDR3 length: 14 amino acids. Here the CDR3 reads CASSPTGPGYEQYF. The CDR3 bases are TGTGCCAGCAGCCCGACAGGGCCCGGTTACGAGCAGTACTTC.

The chain has TRBV5-1 and TRBJ1-3; D is uncertain. Trimming took off 6 bases at V and 0 bases at J, with 13 bases between the two ends. CDR3 length equals 15 residues. The germline gives CDR1 SGHRS, CDR2 YFSETQ. The DNA of the CDR3 is TGCGCCAGCACCCCAGACATAAGCTCTGGAAACACCATATATTTT. Its protein product is CASTPDISSGNTIYF.

The chain couples TRBV6-5 to TRBJ2-3; 12 bases are shared with TRBD2. CDR1 is MNHEY, CDR2 SVGAGI, per germline. V was clipped by 5 bases and J by 6 bases; unmatched bases: 3. This CDR3 comprises 14 residues. The CDR3 DNA is TGTGCCAGCAGTCCTACTAGCGGGAGGGATACGCAGTATTTT. Its protein is CASSPTSGRDTQYF.